This T cell receptor (beta chain) was found in a study of blood T cells in healthy people across ages. Regarding the study as a whole: The percentage of naive T cells correlated strongly with TCR beta diversity.

The authors ran a second PCR of roughly 6 to 12 cycles using a sample-barcoded 5' primer and a J-beta primer mix. MiXCR was run by TCRdb on the 5' RACE reads, yielding one entry per CDR3 protein. Seen here are some 560,000 distinct CDR3 sequences, about 29% observed once, and the top ten hold 3% to 4%. In regard to this clonotype: Its target is unknown.

This sample also appeared in a second study, on T cells of mothers and their children. That source adds: At about 1.6 ug per 15 ul, all of the extracted RNA went into cDNA synthesis.

Sequencing was carried out using blood. The TCR was taken from a boy aged 2-9 years in good health.

CDR3 sequence reads: CASSLGGADYGYTF. CDR3 nucleotide sequence: TGTGCCAGCAGCCTAGGGGGCGCTGACTATGGCTACACCTTC. This sequence joins TRBV7-2 and TRBJ1-2, with 7 positions matching TRBD1. The CDR3 length is 14 residues. Germline assignment: CDR1 SGHTA and CDR2 FQGNSA. Trimming removed 5 bases from V and 3 bases from J; junction bases left unmatched: 6.